The 4 T cell receptor beta chains presented below share a single source sample, sequenced in a study of neoadjuvant anti-PD-1 for oral cavity cancer. This sample's time point: after neoadjuvant nivolumab, at surgical resection. Produced via immunoSEQ multiplex PCR; TCRdb's table is partial and in-frame only. The sample shows around 21,000 clones, roughly 45% of them seen only once. The specimen comprised tumor tissue, sampled after nivolumab (anti-PD-1) treatment. Source of these receptors: a person aged 35-79 years with oral cavity squamous cell carcinoma.

CDR3 protein: CAWSLASASEAFF. For the CDR3, the DNA is TGTGCCTGGAGTCTTGCTAGTGCCTCTGAAGCTTTCTTT. V usage is TRBV30 and J usage is TRBJ1-1; D not resolved. The CDR3 is made up of 13 amino acids. The germline CDR1 and CDR2 sequences are GTSNPN and SVGIG (reference sequence). Trimming took off 2 bases at V and 6 bases at J, with 13 bases between the two ends.

J is TRBJ1-4 and V is TRBV5-4; 7 bases fit TRBD1. The CDR3 loop spans 14 amino acids. CDR1 SGHNT and CDR2 YYREEE come from the germline V gene (reference sequence). V gave up 2 bases and J gave up 7 bases; unmatched junction bases: 5. The CDR3 here is CASSLGGGSEKLFF. The CDR3 bases are TGTGCCAGCAGCTTAGGGGGCGGAAGTGAAAAACTGTTTTTT.

CDR3 residues: CASTIGTARPAKNIQYF. The CDR3, as DNA: TGTGCCAGCACTATCGGAACGGCGAGACCAGCCAAAAACATTCAGTACTTC. The V call is TRBV27, the J call TRBJ2-4; unclear D gene. Germline assignment: CDR1 MNHEY and CDR2 SMNVEV (reference sequence). The CDR3 loop spans 17 amino acids. Trimming removed 7 bases from V and 0 bases from J, with 19 bases in between.

The chain links TRBV28 to TRBJ2-7, with D possibly called TRBD1 or TRBD2 (9 bases each). Trimming took off 6 bases at V and 7 bases at J, with 22 bases between the two ends. The CDR3 contains 15 residues. Germline values: CDR1 MDHEN, CDR2 SYDVKM. The CDR3 reads CASRGVLAGTGEQYF. The CDR3 coding sequence is TGTGCCAGCAGGGGGGTCCTAGCGGGGACAGGGGAGCAGTACTTC.